This TCR beta chain was identified during a study of blood T cells in healthy people across ages. Findings of the study overall: Older individuals had lower TCR beta diversity per million T cells (the decline was roughly linear). Correlation between TCR beta diversity and naive T cell percentage was strong.

Every sample gave at least 5 micrograms of total RNA when it was extracted. This clonotype came up a few times. Its matching antigen is unknown. Primed by a sample-barcoded 5' primer and a J-beta primer mix, a second PCR proceeded for 7 to 11 cycles. Every sample gave at least 3 million paired-end reads containing CDR3. A single record per CDR3 protein comes from TCRdb applying MiXCR to the 5' RACE reads. In the table there are approximately 600,000 distinct CDR3 sequences, 45% to 65% of which are singletons. Germline V CDR1 and CDR2: SGDLS, YYNGEE. V was trimmed by 0 bases and J by 0 bases, leaving 7 bases between them. This CDR3 region has 14 residues.

The receptor's source is a man in his fifties or sixties in good health. J is TRBJ2-7 and V is TRBV9; D is unclear. Sequenced material: blood. CDR3 bases: TGTGCCAGCAGCGTAGGGGTCAGCTCCTACGAGCAGTACTTC. It yields the protein CASSVGVSSYEQYF. Looking up the rest from reference TRBV9 and TRBJ2-7 gives the full variable domain: DSGVTQTPKHLITATGQRVTLRCSPRSGDLSVYWYQQSLDQGLQFLIQYYNGEERAKGNILERFSAQQFPDLHSELNLSSLELGDSALYFCASSVGVSSYEQYFGPGTRLTVT.